This is a list of T cell receptor beta chains from one sample in a study of radiotherapy plus CTLA-4 blockade in lung cancer. Sequencing used immunoSEQ multiplex PCR; TCRdb keeps in-frame clones, though not all of them. The sample holds over 75,000 clones; 83% are singletons and the top ten take 0.75% to 0.85%. This sample comprised peripheral blood, obtained from a patient treated with radiotherapy plus ipilimumab. The receptors were sampled from a human donor with non-small cell lung cancer who had stable disease on radiotherapy plus ipilimumab. Each CDR3 is given with its conserved first and last residue. The order of the fields is CDR3 length, J gene, D gene, clone size, V gene, CDR3 DNA, CDR3 protein. The D gene is left open where the match is weak. Size tells how often a clone was seen (once, few, many) or the class of an expanded clone, and some rows leave it out.

length: 10; J: TRBJ2-5; D: -; size: -; V: TRBV30; DNA: TGTGCCTGGAGTGATCGGACCCAGTACTTC; CDR3: CAWSDRTQYF
length: 19; J: TRBJ1-5; D: -; size: -; V: TRBV7-9; DNA: TGTGCCAGCAGCTTAGAGTCCAATCGGGCCGCGGGAAGCAATCAGCCCCAGCATTTT; CDR3: CASSLESNRAAGSNQPQHF
length: 15; J: TRBJ1-4; D: -; size: -; V: TRBV5-1; DNA: TGCGCCAGCAGCCGGGACGTTGCAACTAATGAAAAACTGTTTTTT; CDR3: CASSRDVATNEKLFF
length: 14; J: TRBJ2-2; D: -; size: few; V: TRBV14; DNA: TGTGCCAGCAGCCAAGATTGGAACACCGGGGAGCTGTTTTTT; CDR3: CASSQDWNTGELFF
length: 15; J: TRBJ2-2; D: -; size: -; V: TRBV6-5; DNA: TGTGCCAGCAGACGCGGGACGGACGGGTCCGGGGAGCTGTTTTTT; CDR3: CASRRGTDGSGELFF
length: 13; J: TRBJ2-5; D: -; size: -; V: TRBV5-1; DNA: TGCGCCAGCAGCTTGGTACAGGAAGAGACCCAGTACTTC; CDR3: CASSLVQEETQYF
length: 15; J: TRBJ1-3; D: -; size: -; V: TRBV30; DNA: TGTGCCTGGAGCGGGGGTAACCACTCTGGAAACACCATATATTTT; CDR3: CAWSGGNHSGNTIYF
length: 11; J: TRBJ1-1; D: TRBD1; size: -; V: TRBV7-9; DNA: TGTGCCAGTTCGACAGGGGAGAGAGCTTTCTTT; CDR3: CASSTGERAFF
length: 14; J: TRBJ2-7; D: -; size: few; V: TRBV18; DNA: TGTGCCAGCTCACCGGGGGTGATCTCCTACGAGCAGTACTTC; CDR3: CASSPGVISYEQYF
length: 16; J: TRBJ2-7; D: TRBD2; size: -; V: TRBV9; DNA: TGTGCCAGCAGCGCGTCTAGCGGGAGGTCCTTCTACGAGCAGTACTTC; CDR3: CASSASSGRSFYEQYF
length: 13; J: TRBJ1-2; D: -; size: -; V: TRBV29-1; DNA: TGCAGCGTTACGACAGCAGACTACTATGGCTACACCTTC; CDR3: CSVTTADYYGYTF
length: 10; J: TRBJ2-3; D: -; size: -; V: TRBV20-1; DNA: TGCAGTGCTTACACAGATACGCAGTATTTT; CDR3: CSAYTDTQYF
length: 14; J: TRBJ2-3; D: -; size: once; V: TRBV5-1; DNA: TGCGCCAATCGGTGGGACGTAAGCACAGATACGCAGTATTTT; CDR3: CANRWDVSTDTQYF
length: 18; J: TRBJ2-5; D: TRBD2; size: -; V: TRBV7-9; DNA: TGTGCCAGCAGCTTCCCGCCGAGCGGGGGGGCCGATTTTGAGACCCAGTACTTC; CDR3: CASSFPPSGGADFETQYF
length: 12; J: TRBJ2-7; D: -; size: -; V: TRBV5-1; DNA: TGCGCCAGCAGCTTGGACAGGGCCGAGCAGTACTTC; CDR3: CASSLDRAEQYF
length: 15; J: TRBJ2-2; D: -; size: once; V: TRBV27; DNA: TGTGCCAGCAGGGTGGGAGTGGTGGGGACCGGGGAGCTGTTTTTT; CDR3: CASRVGVVGTGELFF
length: 16; J: TRBJ2-3; D: TRBD2; size: -; V: TRBV9; DNA: TGTGCCAGCAGCGTAACGATGAGCGGGAGGGCGGATACGCAGTATTTT; CDR3: CASSVTMSGRADTQYF
length: 15; J: TRBJ2-2; D: TRBD2; size: -; V: TRBV7-9; DNA: TGTGCCAGCAGCTTCGGGCTAGCGGGAAGCGGGGAGCTGTTTTTT; CDR3: CASSFGLAGSGELFF
length: 19; J: TRBJ2-1; D: TRBD2; size: -; V: TRBV30; DNA: TGTGCCTGGAGTGTACGGCTAGCGGGAAGGGGGAACTTCGAAAATGAGCAGTTCTTC; CDR3: CAWSVRLAGRGNFENEQFF
length: 14; J: TRBJ2-7; D: -; size: -; V: TRBV21-1; DNA: TGTGCCAGCAGCAAATCAGGGGGCTTTAACGAGCAGTACTTC; CDR3: CASSKSGGFNEQYF
length: 16; J: TRBJ2-1; D: -; size: -; V: TRBV19; DNA: TGTGCCAGTAGTTTCGGACAGTTCCCGACCTACAATGAGCAGTTCTTC; CDR3: CASSFGQFPTYNEQFF
length: 13; J: TRBJ1-6; D: TRBD1; size: few; V: TRBV6-1; DNA: TGTGCCAGCCAGCGGGACAGGGTTTCACCCCTCCACTTT; CDR3: CASQRDRVSPLHF
length: 15; J: TRBJ1-4; D: -; size: -; V: TRBV28; DNA: TGTGCCAGCAGGACCGGACCACCAACTAATGAAAAACTGTTTTTT; CDR3: CASRTGPPTNEKLFF
length: 16; J: TRBJ2-1; D: TRBD1; size: -; V: TRBV6-5; DNA: TGTGCCAGCAGTTACTCGTGGGACAGGAGTTACAATGAGCAGTTCTTC; CDR3: CASSYSWDRSYNEQFF
length: 14; J: TRBJ1-1; D: -; size: -; V: TRBV28; DNA: TGTGCCAGCGGCTCGACAGGCTTTAGGACTGAAGCTTTCTTT; CDR3: CASGSTGFRTEAFF
length: 14; J: TRBJ1-3; D: -; size: -; V: TRBV7-2; DNA: TGTGCCAGCAGCTTAGTCCCTCTTGGAAACACCATATATTTT; CDR3: CASSLVPLGNTIYF
length: 15; J: TRBJ1-1; D: -; size: -; V: TRBV19; DNA: TGTGCCAGTAGTTCCGCCGGGACACCGAACACTGAAGCTTTCTTT; CDR3: CASSSAGTPNTEAFF
length: 14; J: TRBJ1-1; D: -; size: once; V: TRBV7-2; DNA: TGTGCCAGCAGCCCGACAGCAGGGAACACTGAAGCTTTCTTT; CDR3: CASSPTAGNTEAFF
length: 14; J: TRBJ2-1; D: -; size: -; V: TRBV27; DNA: TGTGCCAGCAGTCCGGACTCGGTCCCCGAGGAGCAGTTCTTC; CDR3: CASSPDSVPEEQFF